The 8 T cell receptor beta chains presented below share a single source sample, sequenced in a study of OX40 agonist ivuxolimab in advanced cancers. The method was the immunoSEQ multiplex PCR assay. What TCRdb holds here is the immuneACCESS table cut down to in-frame rearrangements. Part of the clones is not present; checked against another copy, under half of the missing clones reflect an unresolved V gene, and the others are unexplained. This sample is represented by 72,000 or so clones; about 90% of them were singletons. The ten largest make up under 1.5% of the sample. This specimen consisted of CD4+ or CD8+ T cells sorted from blood, obtained in a trial of the OX40 agonist ivuxolimab. All receptors derive from an adult with an advanced solid tumor such as melanoma, head and neck, liver or kidney cancer.

The chain uses TRBV6-1 and TRBJ1-2, with 8 bases identical to TRBD1. The germline CDR1 and CDR2 sequences are MNHNS and SASEGT. The CDR3 loop spans 16 amino acids. V shed 0 bases and J 8 bases; nucleotides not matched to a gene: 11. The CDR3 DNA reads TGTGCCAGCAGTGAAGCCTGGACAGGGAGGGTGTTAGGCTACACCTTC. Translation: CASSEAWTGRVLGYTF.

The V and J genes are TRBV7-8 and TRBJ2-7; 8 bases are shared with TRBD2. CDR3 size: 15 residues. CDR1 and CDR2 (germline): SGHVS, FQNEAQ. V shed 2 bases and J 6 bases; nucleotides not matched to a gene: 9. Here the CDR3 DNA reads TGTGCCAGCAGCTTAACCCGGACTCGGGAGGGCGAGCAGTACTTC. Encoded protein: CASSLTRTREGEQYF. Drawing the rest from reference TRBV7-8 and TRBJ2-7, the complete variable domain is GAGVSQSPRYKVAKRGQDVALRCDPISGHVSLFWYQQALGQGPEFLTYFQNEAQLDKSGLPSDRFFAERPEGSVSTLKIQRTQQEDSAVYLCASSLTRTREGEQYFGPGTRLTVT.

CDR3 region: CASSPPPGSNEQFF. The DNA for the CDR3 is TGTGCCAGCTCACCACCGCCAGGGTCCAATGAGCAGTTCTTC. The chain recombines TRBV18 with TRBJ2-1, with D possibly matching TRBD1 (5 bases). Trimming stripped 0 bases from V and 6 bases from J, with 9 bases between. Germline V gives CDR1 KGHSH, CDR2 LQKENI. This CDR3 is 14 amino acids long. The whole variable domain, filled in from reference TRBV18 and TRBJ2-1, reads NAGVMQNPRHLVRRRGQEARLRCSPMKGHSHVYWYRQLPEEGLKFMVYLQKENIIDESGMPKERFSAEFPKEGPSILRIQQVVRGDSAAYFCASSPPPGSNEQFFGPGTRLTVL.

This chain links TRBV7-9 with TRBJ2-2; 7 positions agree with TRBD1. Germline CDR1 SEHNR, CDR2 FQNEAQ (reference sequence). The CDR3 covers 15 residues. With V trimmed by 1 base and J by 4 bases, 3 bases remained unmatched. The CDR3 coding sequence is TGTGCCAGCAGCTTAGGACAGGGTCGCACCGGGGAGCTGTTTTTT. Its protein is CASSLGQGRTGELFF. Full variable domain (remainder filled in from reference TRBV7-9 and TRBJ2-2): DTGVSQNPRHKITKRGQNVTFRCDPISEHNRLYWYRQTLGQGPEFLTYFQNEAQLEKSRLLSDRFSAERPKGSFSTLEIQRTEQGDSAMYLCASSLGQGRTGELFFGEGSRLTVL.

CDR3 sequence: CASSYTGVYGYTF. The CDR3 region has the DNA TGTGCCAGCAGTTACACAGGGGTATATGGCTACACCTTC. The V call is TRBV6-5, the J call TRBJ1-2; 7 bases map to TRBD1. The germline CDR1 and CDR2 sequences are MNHEY and SVGAGI. V gave up 2 bases and J gave up 5 bases; unmatched junction bases: 2. The CDR3 contains 13 residues.

The chain recombines TRBV18 with TRBJ1-2; D not resolved. Germline-derived CDR1 and CDR2 are KGHSH and LQKENI. V was shortened by 6 bases and J by 0 bases, with 14 bases between the two germline ends. This CDR3 is 15 amino acids long. The CDR3 sequence is CASSQASPANYGYTF. The CDR3 nucleotides read TGTGCCAGCTCGCAGGCATCGCCGGCTAACTATGGCTACACCTTC.

The chain links TRBV16 to TRBJ2-5, with D uncertain. The germline CDR1 and CDR2 sequences are KGHSY and FQNENV. CDR3 length: 14 amino acids. V lost 0 bases and J lost 3, with 8 bases in between. CDR3 DNA sequence: TGTGCCAGCAGCCAATCAACGTGGGAAGAGACCCAGTACTTC. Translation: CASSQSTWEETQYF.

The chain's CDR3 is CASSVGQVTDTQYF. CDR3 DNA: TGTGCCAGTAGTGTCGGCCAGGTTACAGATACGCAGTATTTT. This chain joins TRBV19 and TRBJ2-3; D unresolved. The CDR3 length is 14 residues. Germline CDR1 reads LNHDA; CDR2 reads SQIVND (reference sequence). V was pared by 5 bases and J by 3 bases, with 12 bases between.